Presented here are 4 T cell receptor beta chains from one specimen sequenced in a study of cytomegalovirus exposure and HLA in healthy donors. With 60 Vbeta and 13 Jbeta primers, the PCR was carried out. Only in-frame clones appear in the TCRdb table, and some are missing; sequencing was by immunoSEQ multiplex PCR. This table has roughly 100,000 clones, around four fifths appearing once. Input material: PBMCs. The receptors shown here come from a young man in good health and CMV-seronegative.

The CDR3 DNA follows: TGTGCCAGCAGCTTAGCGCCTTTCCAGGCGCACTATGGCTACACCTTC. Its protein product is CASSLAPFQAHYGYTF. The chain combines TRBV13 with TRBJ1-2; D call uncertain. With 1 base removed from V and 3 bases from J, the gap between germline ends came to 15 bases. Germline V gives CDR1 PRHDT, CDR2 FYEKMQ (reference sequence). This CDR3 has 16 amino acids.

The gene calls are TRBV6-5 and TRBJ1-1; 8 bases are a match to TRBD1. The J segment lost 5 bases and the V segment lost 6 bases, leaving 8 bases of the junction unmatched. Per germline, CDR1 MNHEY and CDR2 SVGAGI. The CDR3 is made up of 14 amino acids. The CDR3: CASSQPGGKTEAFF. CDR3 sequence (DNA): TGTGCCAGCAGCCAACCAGGGGGCAAGACTGAAGCTTTCTTT.

This clone has only a few counts. V is TRBV6-5 and J is TRBJ1-2, with a possible D match to TRBD1 (5 bases). The CDR3 consists of 14 residues. Trimming took 0 bases from V and 6 from J, leaving 11 bases between them. Germline V CDR1 and CDR2: MNHEY, SVGAGI. The CDR3 sequence is CASSYSIVGHGYTF. Here the CDR3 DNA reads TGTGCCAGCAGTTACTCGATTGTGGGGCATGGCTACACCTTC.

The rearrangement uses TRBV6-5 and TRBJ1-2; tentatively, D is TRBD1 (6 bases). The V end was cut by 6 bases, the J end by 7 bases, with 12 bases between. Germline CDR1 reads MNHEY; CDR2 reads SVGAGI. The CDR3 is 12 residues long. The CDR3 sequence: CASRLQGSGYTF. The DNA for the CDR3 is TGTGCCAGCAGACTACAGGGATCTGGCTACACCTTC.